These T cell receptor beta chains were read from a single sample in a study of blood T cell repertoires in COVID-19. The protocol was immunoSEQ multiplex PCR, while the TCRdb copy is restricted to in-frame clones and leaves out a portion. The profile shows roughly 54,000 clones, about 90% of them singletons. The sample was peripheral blood. The receptors were gathered from an older woman with active or convalescent COVID-19. CDR3s include the opening cysteine and the closing phenylalanine or tryptophan. The order of the fields is D gene, J gene, clone size, V gene, CDR3 DNA, CDR3 protein. The D gene is left open where the match is weak. Only some rows state a clone size, as once, few, many or a class for expanded clones.

d_gene: TRBD1
j_gene: TRBJ2-7
abundance: .
v_gene: TRBV25-1
CDR3nt: TGTGCCAGCAGGTACCGACAGGGGACGCCCTACGAGCAGTACTTC
CDR3aa: CASRYRQGTPYEQYF

d_gene: TRBD1
j_gene: TRBJ1-2
abundance: .
v_gene: TRBV28
CDR3nt: TGTGCCAGCAGTACATCAGGGGGCGGCTACACCTTC
CDR3aa: CASSTSGGGYTF

d_gene: TRBD2
j_gene: TRBJ2-7
abundance: .
v_gene: TRBV10-3
CDR3nt: TGTGCCATCAGTGACCCGGGACTAGCGGTCGAGCAGTACTTC
CDR3aa: CAISDPGLAVEQYF

d_gene: .
j_gene: TRBJ1-2
abundance: .
v_gene: TRBV3-1/TRBV3-2
CDR3nt: TGTGCCAGCAGCCAAGGCCTTGGGGGGGGCCATGCTAACTATGGCTACACCTTC
CDR3aa: CASSQGLGGGHANYGYTF

d_gene: .
j_gene: TRBJ1-2
abundance: .
v_gene: TRBV5-1
CDR3nt: TGCGCCAGCAGCTTGGAATCGGCAGTCAGACGGGGCTATGGCTACACCTTC
CDR3aa: CASSLESAVRRGYGYTF

d_gene: TRBD1
j_gene: TRBJ2-3
abundance: once
v_gene: TRBV11-3
CDR3nt: TGTGCCAGCAGCTCCCGGACAGGGGGCTTAGATACGCAGTATTTT
CDR3aa: CASSSRTGGLDTQYF

d_gene: TRBD1
j_gene: TRBJ2-1
abundance: few
v_gene: TRBV6-5
CDR3nt: TGTGCCAGCAGCCCGGGACAGTTTTGGAATGAGCAGTTCTTC
CDR3aa: CASSPGQFWNEQFF

d_gene: .
j_gene: TRBJ2-7
abundance: .
v_gene: TRBV29-1
CDR3nt: TGCAGCGTTGAAGTACCAGACTCCTACGAGCAGTACTTC
CDR3aa: CSVEVPDSYEQYF

d_gene: .
j_gene: TRBJ2-2
abundance: .
v_gene: TRBV7-3
CDR3nt: TGTGCCAGCAGCTTTCCTACGGGAGCGGTGAACACCGGGGAGCTGTTTTTT
CDR3aa: CASSFPTGAVNTGELFF

d_gene: .
j_gene: TRBJ1-1
abundance: .
v_gene: TRBV6-5
CDR3nt: TGTGCCAGCAGGCGGAGGGCGAACACTGAAGCTTTCTTT
CDR3aa: CASRRRANTEAFF

d_gene: TRBD1
j_gene: TRBJ2-1
abundance: .
v_gene: TRBV6-6
CDR3nt: TGTGCCAGCGGAAGGACAGGGGGCTGGTATGAGCAGTTCTTC
CDR3aa: CASGRTGGWYEQFF

d_gene: .
j_gene: TRBJ1-5
abundance: .
v_gene: TRBV30
CDR3nt: TGTGCCTGGAGTGTTATGTACGGGGGAAATCAGCCCCAGCATTTT
CDR3aa: CAWSVMYGGNQPQHF

d_gene: .
j_gene: TRBJ1-5
abundance: .
v_gene: TRBV2
CDR3nt: TGTGCCAGCAGTCAACAGGGAGATGGCAATCAGCCCCAGCATTTT
CDR3aa: CASSQQGDGNQPQHF

d_gene: .
j_gene: TRBJ1-5
abundance: .
v_gene: TRBV19
CDR3nt: TGTGCCAGTAGTGATTGGGCAGAAATCAAGCCCCAGCATTTT
CDR3aa: CASSDWAEIKPQHF

d_gene: .
j_gene: TRBJ2-7
abundance: .
v_gene: TRBV19
CDR3nt: TGTGCCAGTAGTATCTCCCCCGGGGCCTACGAGCAGTACTTC
CDR3aa: CASSISPGAYEQYF

d_gene: TRBD2
j_gene: TRBJ2-7
abundance: .
v_gene: TRBV28
CDR3nt: TGTGCCAGCAGTCTAGCGGGAGGGGTACCCTACGAGCAGTACTTC
CDR3aa: CASSLAGGVPYEQYF

d_gene: .
j_gene: TRBJ1-1
abundance: .
v_gene: TRBV5-1
CDR3nt: TGCGCCAGCAGCTTGGTCGGGAGGGGAGCTTTCTTT
CDR3aa: CASSLVGRGAFF

d_gene: TRBD1
j_gene: TRBJ2-5
abundance: once
v_gene: TRBV4-1
CDR3nt: TGCGCCAGCAGCCCACAGGGGCAAGAGACCCAGTACTTC
CDR3aa: CASSPQGQETQYF

d_gene: TRBD2
j_gene: TRBJ2-7
abundance: .
v_gene: TRBV7-2
CDR3nt: TGTGCCAGCAGCTCGACTAGCGGGAGTGTTTACGAGCAGTACTTC
CDR3aa: CASSSTSGSVYEQYF

d_gene: TRBD2
j_gene: TRBJ2-7
abundance: .
v_gene: TRBV27
CDR3nt: TGTGCCAGCAGTTTATTTGCGGGAGACTACGAGCAGTACTTC
CDR3aa: CASSLFAGDYEQYF

d_gene: .
j_gene: TRBJ2-7
abundance: .
v_gene: TRBV28
CDR3nt: TGTGCCAGCAGTTTGGGGGGGCTTGCCTACGAGCAGTACTTC
CDR3aa: CASSLGGLAYEQYF

d_gene: TRBD1
j_gene: TRBJ1-3
abundance: .
v_gene: TRBV29-1
CDR3nt: TGCAGCGTTGGACAGGGCCAAAACACCATATATTTT
CDR3aa: CSVGQGQNTIYF

d_gene: TRBD2
j_gene: TRBJ2-5
abundance: .
v_gene: TRBV19
CDR3nt: TGTGCCAGTAGTACGACTAGCGGGGGCGGGGAGACCCAGTACTTC
CDR3aa: CASSTTSGGGETQYF

d_gene: .
j_gene: TRBJ2-3
abundance: .
v_gene: TRBV7-2
CDR3nt: TGTGCCAGCAGTTTTACCTCTATCGGGACACAGTATACAGATACGCAGTATTTT
CDR3aa: CASSFTSIGTQYTDTQYF

d_gene: .
j_gene: TRBJ2-7
abundance: .
v_gene: TRBV28
CDR3nt: TGTGCCAGCAGCCCGAGAGGGGAGCAGTACTTC
CDR3aa: CASSPRGEQYF

d_gene: TRBD2
j_gene: TRBJ2-5
abundance: .
v_gene: TRBV9
CDR3nt: TGTGCCAGCAGCGGCCTAGCGGGAGGGCTGACCCAGTACTTC
CDR3aa: CASSGLAGGLTQYF

d_gene: .
j_gene: TRBJ2-1
abundance: .
v_gene: TRBV18
CDR3nt: TGTGCCAGCTCGCCACCACTAGTGAATGAGCAGTTCTTC
CDR3aa: CASSPPLVNEQFF

d_gene: .
j_gene: TRBJ2-3
abundance: medium-sized
v_gene: TRBV28
CDR3nt: TGTGCCAGCAGTTTATCGGGTTTCACAGATACGCAGTATTTT
CDR3aa: CASSLSGFTDTQYF

d_gene: .
j_gene: TRBJ1-2
abundance: .
v_gene: TRBV25-1
CDR3nt: TGTGCCAGCAGTGATCCCCAGGCTAACTATGGCTACACCTTC
CDR3aa: CASSDPQANYGYTF

d_gene: .
j_gene: TRBJ1-3
abundance: .
v_gene: TRBV2
CDR3nt: TGTGCCAGCAGGGGGGGTTTGGACGGGATCTCTGGAAACACCATATATTTT
CDR3aa: CASRGGLDGISGNTIYF

d_gene: .
j_gene: TRBJ1-1
abundance: .
v_gene: TRBV5-4
CDR3nt: TGTGCCAGCAGCTTAGTAAACAGGGAGAGCACTGAAGCTTTCTTT
CDR3aa: CASSLVNRESTEAFF

d_gene: TRBD1
j_gene: TRBJ2-7
abundance: .
v_gene: TRBV19
CDR3nt: TGTGCCAGTAGTCCGGACAGGGCCTCTCCCTACGAGCAGTACTTC
CDR3aa: CASSPDRASPYEQYF

d_gene: TRBD1
j_gene: TRBJ1-5
abundance: .
v_gene: TRBV19
CDR3nt: TGTGCCAGTAGTATAGAGACAGGGGTTTCGGGTCAGCCCCAGCATTTT
CDR3aa: CASSIETGVSGQPQHF

d_gene: .
j_gene: TRBJ1-1
abundance: .
v_gene: TRBV6-5
CDR3nt: TGTGCCAGCAGGGGACTTTACACTGAAGCTTTCTTT
CDR3aa: CASRGLYTEAFF

d_gene: .
j_gene: TRBJ2-1
abundance: .
v_gene: TRBV19
CDR3nt: TGTGCCAGTAGTATAAATGGGGGGTATGAGCAGTTCTTC
CDR3aa: CASSINGGYEQFF

d_gene: .
j_gene: TRBJ1-6
abundance: .
v_gene: TRBV3-1/TRBV3-2
CDR3nt: TGTGCCAGCAGCCCTGGGGGGACTACACCCCTCCACTTT
CDR3aa: CASSPGGTTPLHF

d_gene: .
j_gene: TRBJ2-5
abundance: .
v_gene: TRBV4-3
CDR3nt: TGCGCCAGCAGCCAAGACCGGACAGTTCAAGAGACCCAGTACTTC
CDR3aa: CASSQDRTVQETQYF